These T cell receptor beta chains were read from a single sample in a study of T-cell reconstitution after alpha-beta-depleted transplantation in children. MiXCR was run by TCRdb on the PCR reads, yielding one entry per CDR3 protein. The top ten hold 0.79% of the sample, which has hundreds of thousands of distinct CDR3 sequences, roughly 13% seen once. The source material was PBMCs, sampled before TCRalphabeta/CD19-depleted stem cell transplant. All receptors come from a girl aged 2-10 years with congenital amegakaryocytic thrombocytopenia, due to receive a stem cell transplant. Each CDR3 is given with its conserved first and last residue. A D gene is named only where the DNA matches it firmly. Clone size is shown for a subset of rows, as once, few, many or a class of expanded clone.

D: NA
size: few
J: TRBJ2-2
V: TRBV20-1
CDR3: CSASFDRTGELFF
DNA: TGCAGTGCCAGTTTTGACCGCACCGGGGAGCTGTTTTTT

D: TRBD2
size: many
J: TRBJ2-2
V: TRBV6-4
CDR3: CASSEIAGAPGELFF
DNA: TGTGCCAGCAGTGAAATAGCGGGAGCTCCCGGGGAGCTGTTTTTT

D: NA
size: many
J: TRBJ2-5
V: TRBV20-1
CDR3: CSARGTGEYQETQYF
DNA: TGCAGTGCTAGGGGGACTGGAGAGTACCAAGAGACCCAGTACTTC

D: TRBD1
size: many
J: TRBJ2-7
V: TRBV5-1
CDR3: CASSFTMTGDRYEQYF
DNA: TGCGCCAGCAGCTTTACCATGACAGGGGATCGTTACGAGCAGTACTTC

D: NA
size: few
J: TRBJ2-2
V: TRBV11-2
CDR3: CASSSTLELFF
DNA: TGTGCCAGCAGCTCCACGTTAGAGCTGTTTTTT

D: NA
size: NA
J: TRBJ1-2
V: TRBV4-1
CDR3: CASSQEARGGYGYTF
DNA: TGCGCCAGCAGCCAAGAAGCCAGGGGTGGATATGGCTACACCTTC

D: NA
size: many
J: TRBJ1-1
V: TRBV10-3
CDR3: CAISERGHDTEAFF
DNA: TGTGCCATCAGTGAAAGGGGACATGACACTGAAGCTTTCTTT

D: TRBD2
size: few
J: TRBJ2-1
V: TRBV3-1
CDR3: CASSRPGLAGYNEQFF
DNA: TGTGCCAGCAGCCGCCCGGGACTAGCAGGGTACAATGAGCAGTTCTTC

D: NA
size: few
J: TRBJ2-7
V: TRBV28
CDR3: CASSHYYEQYF
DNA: TGTGCCAGCAGTCACTATTACGAGCAGTACTTC

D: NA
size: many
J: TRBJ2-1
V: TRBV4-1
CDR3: CASSQIGEGNEQFF
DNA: TGCGCCAGCAGCCAGATCGGCGAGGGAAATGAGCAGTTCTTC

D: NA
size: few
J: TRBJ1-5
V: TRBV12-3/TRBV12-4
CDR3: CASSPRDPDQPQHF
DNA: TGTGCCAGCAGTCCCCGGGACCCAGATCAGCCCCAGCATTTT

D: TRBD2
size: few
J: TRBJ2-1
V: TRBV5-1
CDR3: CASSPPGLVSYNEQFF
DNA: TGCGCCAGCAGCCCTCCGGGACTAGTCTCCTACAATGAGCAGTTCTTC

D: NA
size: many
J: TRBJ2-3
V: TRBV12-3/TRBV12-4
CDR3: CASSPVRVGTDTQYF
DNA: TGTGCCAGCAGCCCGGTTAGGGTGGGGACAGATACGCAGTATTTT